Below, one T cell receptor (beta chain) is given with its context. Construction of the TCRbeta library involved unique molecular identifiers. One entry per CDR3 protein results from TCRdb running MiXCR on the PCR reads. The sample lists some 200,000 distinct CDR3 sequences; 7% to 9% were seen once. The sample comes from a study of T-cell reconstitution after alpha-beta-depleted transplantation in children. CDR3 length equals 15 residues. Trimming removed 5 bases from V and 2 bases from J; junction bases left unmatched: 5. Germline CDR1 and CDR2: SGHTA and FQGTGA. The sequence derives from a male patient aged 2 to 10 who had a stem cell transplant for acute myeloid leukemia, so the T cells may come from the graft donor. The starting material was PBMCs, mostly from graft donor cells, obtained 360 days after TCRalphabeta/CD19-depleted stem cell transplant. V is TRBV7-3 and J is TRBJ1-2; 10 bases are a match to TRBD1. CDR3 loop: CASSETGQGNYGYTF. The CDR3 DNA follows: TGTGCCAGCAGCGAAACGGGACAGGGGAACTATGGCTACACCTTC.